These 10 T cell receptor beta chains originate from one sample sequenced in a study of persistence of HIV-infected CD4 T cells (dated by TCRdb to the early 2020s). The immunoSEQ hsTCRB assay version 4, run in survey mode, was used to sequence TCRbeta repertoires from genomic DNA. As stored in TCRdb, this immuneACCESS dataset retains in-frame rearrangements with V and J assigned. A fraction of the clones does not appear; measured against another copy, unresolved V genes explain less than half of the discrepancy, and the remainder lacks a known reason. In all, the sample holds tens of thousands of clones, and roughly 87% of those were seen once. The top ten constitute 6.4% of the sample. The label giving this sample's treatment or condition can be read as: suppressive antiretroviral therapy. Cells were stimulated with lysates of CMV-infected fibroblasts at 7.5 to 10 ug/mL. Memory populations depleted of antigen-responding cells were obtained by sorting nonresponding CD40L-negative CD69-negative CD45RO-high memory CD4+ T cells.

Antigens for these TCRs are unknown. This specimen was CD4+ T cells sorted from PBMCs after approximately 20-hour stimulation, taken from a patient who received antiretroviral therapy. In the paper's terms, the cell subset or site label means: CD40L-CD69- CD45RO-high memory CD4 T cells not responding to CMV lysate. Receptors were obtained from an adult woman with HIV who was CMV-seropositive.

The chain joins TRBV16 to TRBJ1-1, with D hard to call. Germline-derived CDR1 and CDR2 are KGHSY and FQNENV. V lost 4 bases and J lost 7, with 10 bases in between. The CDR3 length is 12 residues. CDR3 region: CASSPGRNEAFF. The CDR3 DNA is TGTGCCAGCAGCCCTGGAAGGAATGAAGCTTTCTTT.

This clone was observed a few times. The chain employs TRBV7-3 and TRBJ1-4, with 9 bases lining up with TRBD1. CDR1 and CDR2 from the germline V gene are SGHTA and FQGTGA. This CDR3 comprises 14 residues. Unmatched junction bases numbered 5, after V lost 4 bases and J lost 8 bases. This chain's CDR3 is CASSSGQGNEKLFF. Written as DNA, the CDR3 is TGTGCCAGCAGCTCCGGACAGGGGAACGAAAAACTGTTTTTT. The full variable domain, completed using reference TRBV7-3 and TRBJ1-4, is GAGVSQTPSNKVTEKGKYVELRCDPISGHTALYWYRQSLGQGPEFLIYFQGTGAADDSGLPNDRFFAVRPEGSVSTLKIQRTERGDSAVYLCASSSGQGNEKLFFGSGTQLSVL.

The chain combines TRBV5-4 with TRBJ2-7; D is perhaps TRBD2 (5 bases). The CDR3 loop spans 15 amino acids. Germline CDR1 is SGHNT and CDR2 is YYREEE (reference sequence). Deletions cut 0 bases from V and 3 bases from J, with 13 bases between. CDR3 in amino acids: CASSLVFGEGYEQYF. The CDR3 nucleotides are TGTGCCAGCAGCTTGGTATTCGGGGAAGGCTACGAGCAGTACTTC. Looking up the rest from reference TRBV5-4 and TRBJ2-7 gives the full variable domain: ETGVTQSPTHLIKTRGQQVTLRCSSQSGHNTVSWYQQALGQGPQFIFQYYREEENGRGNFPPRFSGLQFPNYSSELNVNALELDDSALYLCASSLVFGEGYEQYFGPGTRLTVT.

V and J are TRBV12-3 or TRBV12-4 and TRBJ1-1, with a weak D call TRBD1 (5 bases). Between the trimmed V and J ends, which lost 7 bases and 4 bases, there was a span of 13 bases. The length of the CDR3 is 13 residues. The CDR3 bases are TGTGCCAGCATCCGGGGGGGGAGCACTGAAGCTTTCTTT. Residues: CASIRGGSTEAFF.

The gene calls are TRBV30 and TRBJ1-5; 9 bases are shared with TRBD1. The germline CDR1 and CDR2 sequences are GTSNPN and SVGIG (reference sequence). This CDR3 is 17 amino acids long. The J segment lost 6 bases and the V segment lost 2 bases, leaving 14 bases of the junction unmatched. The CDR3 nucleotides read TGTGCCTGGAGTTCCCGACAGGGGGTGTTGGTAGGTCAGCCCCAGCATTTT. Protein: CAWSSRQGVLVGQPQHF.

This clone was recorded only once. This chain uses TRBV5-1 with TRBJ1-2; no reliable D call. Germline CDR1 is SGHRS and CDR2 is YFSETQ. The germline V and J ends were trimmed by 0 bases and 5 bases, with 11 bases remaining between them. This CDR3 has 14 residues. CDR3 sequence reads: CASSLEWARYGYTF. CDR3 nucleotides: TGCGCCAGCAGCTTGGAGTGGGCCAGATATGGCTACACCTTC.

In DNA form, the CDR3 reads TGTGCCAGCAGTGAATGGAGGGACAACACTGAAGCTTTCTTT. It translates to CASSEWRDNTEAFF. V and J are TRBV25-1 and TRBJ1-1; D might be TRBD1 (5 bases). CDR1 and CDR2 from the germline V gene are MGHDK and SYGVNS. Trimming took 1 base from V and 2 from J, leaving 8 bases between them. This CDR3 is 14 amino acids long.

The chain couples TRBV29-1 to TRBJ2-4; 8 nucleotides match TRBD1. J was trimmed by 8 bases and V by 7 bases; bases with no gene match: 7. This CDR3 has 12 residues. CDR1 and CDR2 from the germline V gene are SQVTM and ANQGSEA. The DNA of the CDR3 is TGCAGCGGAGGACAGGGAGGAGACATTCAGTACTTC. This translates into CSGGQGGDIQYF.

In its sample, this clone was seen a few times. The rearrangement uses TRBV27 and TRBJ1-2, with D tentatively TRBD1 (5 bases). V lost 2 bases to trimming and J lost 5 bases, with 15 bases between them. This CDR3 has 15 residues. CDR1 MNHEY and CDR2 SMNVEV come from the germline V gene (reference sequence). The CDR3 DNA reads TGTGCCAGCAGTTTAATTCCAGGCAGGGAATATGGCTACACCTTC. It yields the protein CASSLIPGREYGYTF.

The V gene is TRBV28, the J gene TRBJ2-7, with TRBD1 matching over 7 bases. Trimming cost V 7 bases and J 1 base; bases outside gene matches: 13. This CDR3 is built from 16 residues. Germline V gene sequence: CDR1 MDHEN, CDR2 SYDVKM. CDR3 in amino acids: CASTPSGTVSSYEQYF. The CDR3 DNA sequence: TGTGCCAGCACCCCCTCGGGGACAGTTTCGTCCTACGAGCAGTACTTC.